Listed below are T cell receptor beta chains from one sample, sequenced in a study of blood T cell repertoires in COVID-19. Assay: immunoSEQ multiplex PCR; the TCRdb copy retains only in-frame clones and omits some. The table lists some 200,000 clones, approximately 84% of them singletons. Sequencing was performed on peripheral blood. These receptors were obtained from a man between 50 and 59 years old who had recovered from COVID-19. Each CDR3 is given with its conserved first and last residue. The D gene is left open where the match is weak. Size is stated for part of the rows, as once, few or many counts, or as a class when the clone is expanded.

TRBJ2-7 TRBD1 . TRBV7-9 CASSLRGQGDYEQYF TGTGCCAGCAGCTTAAGGGGGCAGGGGGACTACGAGCAGTACTTC
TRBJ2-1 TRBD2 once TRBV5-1 CASSPPITSGLNNEQFF TGCGCCAGCAGCCCCCCGATCACTAGCGGCCTTAACAATGAGCAGTTCTTC
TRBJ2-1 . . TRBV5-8 CASSHGPMRFF TGTGCCAGCAGCCATGGGCCAATGAGGTTCTTC
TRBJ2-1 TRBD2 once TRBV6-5 CASSFTSGINEQFF TGTGCCAGCAGTTTCACTAGCGGGATCAATGAGCAGTTCTTC
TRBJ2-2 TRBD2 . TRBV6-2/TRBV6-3 CASSSISPQREGLTGELFF TGTGCCAGCAGTTCCATCTCTCCCCAGCGGGAGGGCCTCACCGGGGAGCTGTTTTTT
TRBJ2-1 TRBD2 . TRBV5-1 CASSSTSGSSYNEQFF TGCGCCAGCAGCTCGACTAGCGGGAGCTCCTACAATGAGCAGTTCTTC
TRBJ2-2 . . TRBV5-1 CASSVDSPNTGELFF TGCGCCAGCAGCGTGGACAGTCCTAACACCGGGGAGCTGTTTTTT
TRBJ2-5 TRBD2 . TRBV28 CASSGPRQGLGLARAETQYF TGTGCCAGCAGTGGACCCCGGCAGGGGCTCGGACTAGCGCGGGCGGAGACCCAGTACTTC
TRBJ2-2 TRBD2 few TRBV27 CASRPFPLAGGATGELFF TGTGCCAGCAGACCTTTTCCCCTCGCGGGAGGCGCGACCGGGGAGCTGTTTTTT
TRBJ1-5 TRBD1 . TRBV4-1 CASSQGAGQGVYNQPQHF TGCGCCAGCAGCCAAGGCGCTGGGCAGGGGGTTTACAATCAGCCCCAGCATTTT
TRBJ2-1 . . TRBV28 CASSWGGSYNEQFF TGTGCCAGCAGCTGGGGAGGCTCCTACAATGAGCAGTTCTTC